This TCR beta chain was captured in a study of shared clonotypes between healthy human individuals. The study's findings and limits: Shared clonotypes: approximately 5% naive CD4, about 3.5% naive CD8, 2.3% memory CD4, more than 0.3% memory CD8.

The run depth of the assay was deep. Replicate PCRs run on sorted subsets employed 200 ng DNA, approximately 30,000 T cell genomes. Generated by immunoSEQ multiplex PCR, the TCRdb table keeps only in-frame clones and is missing some. Of a few million clones listed, approximately 94% are singletons. This clone was detected only once. Its antigen is currently unknown. Germline assignment: CDR1 WNHNN and CDR2 SYGVQD (reference sequence). J lost 8 bases, V lost 6 bases, and 6 bases had no gene match. CDR3 length: 13 residues. The J gene is TRBJ2-1, the V gene TRBV10-1; 8 nucleotides match TRBD1. The sequenced sample consisted of naive CD4+ T cells sorted from blood. Documented subset: CD45RA+ positively selected. The sequence came from a man younger than 35 in good health. The CDR3 reads CASSGGQGHEQFF. The CDR3 DNA reads as TGCGCCAGCAGCGGCGGACAGGGCCATGAGCAGTTCTTC.